This TCR beta chain comes out of a study of graft-versus-host responses after intestinal transplantation (dated by TCRdb to the early 2020s). In the study overall: Recipients received multivisceral, liver-intestinal, or isolated intestinal transplants. Alloreactive clones were identified by sequencing pre-transplant mixed lymphocyte reaction products and comparing them with unstimulated pre-transplant donor and recipient T cells. Donor T cell macrochimerism was defined as a peak of at least 4% donor T cells among recipient peripheral blood mononuclear cells. The cohort enrolled about two dozen intestinal transplant recipients including one retransplant, and 3 patients lacking pretransplant specimens were excluded. Every recipient was given anti-thymocyte globulin induction, followed by 2 to 3 years of maintenance tacrolimus and steroids. Rather than being sequenced by the commercial service, samples from three later patients were sequenced in-house on an Illumina MiSeq and processed with MiXCR. After intestinal transplantation, graft-versus-host and host-versus-graft alloreactive T cell clones were followed in the graft, circulation and bone marrow using bulk TCR-beta CDR3 sequencing.

Its CDR3 holds 13 amino acids, cysteine through phenylalanine. The DNA shown is the 39-base CDR3, in frame from base 1. Taken from the germline V gene (reference sequence), the CDR1 and CDR2 loops are GTSNPN and SVGIG. Relative to germline, V is missing 5 bases and J is missing 6 bases, with 7 bases of the junction outside any gene match. The receptor library was made with the immunoSEQ multiplex PCR assay. For most patients, genomic DNA was isolated with the Qiagen DNeasy Blood and Tissue Kit and shipped frozen to Adaptive Biotechnologies for TCR sequencing. For most patients, high-throughput TCR-beta CDR3 sequencing of genomic DNA was performed by Adaptive Biotechnologies. The authors' analysis ran thus. Adaptive's ImmunoSEQ software was the source of the TCR sequencing data for about 20 patients, while a few other patients were processed with MiXCR and VDJtools. To correct CD4 versus CD8 sorting errors, sequences present in both subsets at a frequency ratio below 5:1 were removed. CDR3 nucleotide sequences shared between donor and recipient were removed because the origin of such sequences could not be assigned. To be classed as alloreactive, a clone needed at least 2-fold expansion over unstimulated cells and a minimum CFSE-low frequency of 0.002% (template counts) or 0.001% (read counts). A clone was considered mappable if detected in the sequenced pre-transplant spleen, lymph node, or MLR CFSE-low populations of the donor or recipient. The cumulative frequency of alloreactive clones was calculated as a percentage of all sequences, weighted by copy number. Held by TCRdb, this immuneACCESS table contains in-frame sequences only and omits some clones. Under half of the omission traces to an unresolved V gene where checked; the cause of the rest is unknown. V and J calls and clone size are copied from that table; D and trimming were computed from the DNA. Present in this sample are 85,000 to 100,000 clones, roughly nine tenths of which were seen just once. The ten largest clones add up to roughly 0.17% of the sample.

The sample's time point label is to be understood as: cells obtained before transplantation from donor or recipient. CD3+CD4+ and CD3+CD8+ populations were FACS-sorted from unstimulated pre-transplant donor and recipient cells taken from spleen or lymph nodes. A remark on this clone: Its antigen is unknown. Per-base qualities were not stored, and no clone one base away is much larger.

What the research found in general, with its limitations: Patients with donor T cell macrochimerism had high GvH to HvG T cell clonal ratios in their allografts. Conclusions were limited by the relatively low number and heterogeneity of intestinal transplant patients. GvH clones turned up in recipient bone marrow, with some appearing earlier in ileal mucosa or blood, a pattern consistent with an intestinal mucosal origin. Peak levels of circulating GvH clones were associated with declines in HvG clones early after transplant.

Here the sequenced sample was unstimulated CD4+ T cells sorted from spleen or lymph node cells, taken before intestinal transplant. This chain joins TRBV30 to TRBJ1-1; TRBD1 fits 9 bases in the junction. The sequence was collected from a human donor who received an intestinal transplant. The CDR3: CAWLGQGKAEAFF. The DNA reads TGTGCCTGGTTGGGACAGGGAAAGGCTGAAGCTTTCTTT.